This entry describes one T cell receptor (beta chain). As yet, its antigen is unknown. Method: immunoSEQ multiplex PCR; TCRdb's copy keeps in-frame clones and lacks some. Of millions of clones in the sample, approximately 95% were seen once. Trimming removed 4 bases from V and 2 bases from J, with 12 bases in between. The CDR3 is 14 amino acids. Germline V gives CDR1 SGHDT, CDR2 YYEEEE. This sample was included in a study of shared clonotypes between healthy human individuals. General study results and limits: Estimated richness values were generally larger in naive subsets than in memory subsets.

This chain joins TRBV5-6 and TRBJ1-2, with D possibly TRBD1 on 6 matching bases. This sequence was found in a man aged 18 to 29 in good health. Some clones in this sample may be carry-over from other donors' samples. The sequenced material came from naive CD4+ T cells from PBMCs. Regarding subset: CD45RA+ positively selected. Written as DNA, the CDR3 is TGTGCCAGCAGCCGAGGGGGTTCCAACTATGGCTACACCTTC. Its protein product is CASSRGGSNYGYTF.